This T cell receptor beta chain was retrieved from a study of beta chain features in type 1 diabetes. Reverse transcription of all isolated RNA meant that expressed TCRB transcripts were sequenced. Profiled with immunoSEQ multiplex PCR; TCRdb holds only in-frame clones, not every one. The sample carries about 59,000 clones, roughly 60% recorded once. Sequencing used Tregs from blood. This receptor was obtained from a woman between 18 and 30 years old in good health.

CDR3 amino acids: CASSKTRVDTDTQYF. Written as DNA, the CDR3 is TGTGCCAGCAGTAAAACGCGGGTTGACACAGATACGCAGTATTTT. The rearrangement uses TRBV6-6 and TRBJ2-3, with a tentative D call TRBD2 (5 bases). CDR3 length equals 15 residues. V was clipped by 5 bases and J by 2 bases, with 14 bases between them. Per the germline V gene, CDR1 is MNHNY and CDR2 is SVGAGI (reference sequence).